The source of this T cell receptor (beta chain) is a study of T-cell memory formation after mild COVID-19. Study conclusions and caveats: Some clones that responded turned up in pre-infection memory, which suggests that cross-reactive memory joined in. Clones that contracted from day 15 to 85 had balanced CD4/CD8; later expanders were CD4+ biased.

MiXCR, run by TCRdb on the 5' RACE reads, gives a single entry per CDR3 protein. In the table there are roughly 13,000 distinct CDR3 sequences, roughly 15% of which are singletons. This clonotype has a count of ten or more. Its antigen is as yet unknown. Sample: PBMCs or a T cell subset sorted from them (not recorded which). This TCR was sampled from a man aged 18 to 30 who had mild COVID-19 (a few samples of this study predate the infection). Cell type and time point are not known.

The DNA of the CDR3 is TGCGCCAGCAGCTTGGCGGGGAGCATCTACGAGCAGTACTTC. Amino acids: CASSLAGSIYEQYF. This chain joins TRBV5-1 and TRBJ2-7; weak D call: TRBD2 (5 bases). The germline V gene encodes CDR1 SGHRS and CDR2 YFSETQ. Trimming shortened V by 0 bases and J by 3 bases, and 10 bases separated the two germline ends. CDR3 length: 14 residues.